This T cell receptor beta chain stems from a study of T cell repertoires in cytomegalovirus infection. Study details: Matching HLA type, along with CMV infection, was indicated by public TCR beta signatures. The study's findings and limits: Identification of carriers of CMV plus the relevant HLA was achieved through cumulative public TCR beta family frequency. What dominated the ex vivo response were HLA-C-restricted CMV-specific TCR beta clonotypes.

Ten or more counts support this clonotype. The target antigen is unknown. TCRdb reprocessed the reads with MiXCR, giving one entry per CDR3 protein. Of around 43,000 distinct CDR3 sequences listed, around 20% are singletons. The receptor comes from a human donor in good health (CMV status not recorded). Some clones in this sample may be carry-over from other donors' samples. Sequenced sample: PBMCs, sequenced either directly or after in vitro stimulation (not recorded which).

CDR3 nucleotides: TGTGCCAGCAGTTTAAACAGGGCCACAGATACGCAGTATTTT. Translating gives CASSLNRATDTQYF. The J gene is TRBJ2-3, the V gene TRBV12-3 or TRBV12-4; TRBD1 might be the D (6 bases). V lost 2 bases, J lost 2 bases, and 8 bases lay in between. The CDR3 has 14 amino acids.